The source of this T cell receptor beta chain is a study of T cell responses to AZD1222 COVID-19 vaccine. Whole-study findings and limits: Regions 160-218 and 743-854 held dominance among vaccine-associated CD4 TCRs, which spanned spike. Clonal diversity may have been underestimated, and the donors were mostly white British, with more females than males. Epitopes outside B.1.351 and B.1.1.7 mutated regions reportedly drew nearly half of spike TCRs.

Germline V gene sequence: CDR1 MDHEN, CDR2 SYDVKM. The V gene lost 5 bases and the J gene lost 4 bases, with 14 bases spanning the gap. This CDR3 region has 14 residues. Measured with immunoSEQ multiplex PCR; TCRdb has only the in-frame clones, and not every one. Of under 150,000 clones in the sample, roughly 90% were seen once. With regard to this clone: The antigen remains unidentified.

Specimen: peripheral blood, collected on day 0 of AZD1222 vaccination. This chain connects TRBV28 to TRBJ1-2; weak D call: TRBD1 (5 bases). The sequence was collected from an adult in good health. The chain's CDR3 is CASSGGTVPYGYTF. CDR3 sequence (DNA): TGTGCCAGCAGTGGGGGGACGGTCCCCTATGGCTACACCTTC.